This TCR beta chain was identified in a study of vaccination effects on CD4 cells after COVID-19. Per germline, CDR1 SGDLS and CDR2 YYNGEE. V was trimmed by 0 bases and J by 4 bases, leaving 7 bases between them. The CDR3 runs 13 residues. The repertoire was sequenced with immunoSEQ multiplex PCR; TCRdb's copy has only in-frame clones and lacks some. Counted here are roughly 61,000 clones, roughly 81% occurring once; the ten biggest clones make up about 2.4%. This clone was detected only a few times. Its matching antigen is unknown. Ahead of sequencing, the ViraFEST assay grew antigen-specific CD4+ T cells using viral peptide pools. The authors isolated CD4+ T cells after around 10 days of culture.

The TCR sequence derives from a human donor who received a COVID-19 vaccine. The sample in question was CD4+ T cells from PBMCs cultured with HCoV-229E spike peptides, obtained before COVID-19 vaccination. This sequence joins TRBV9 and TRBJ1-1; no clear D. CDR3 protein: CASSVEPPTEAFF. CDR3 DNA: TGTGCCAGCAGCGTAGAGCCGCCCACTGAAGCTTTCTTT.